Listed below are T cell receptor beta chains from one sample, sequenced in a study of beta chain features in type 1 diabetes. Clones were read by immunoSEQ multiplex PCR, and TCRdb kept only the in-frame ones, dropping some. The sample includes 150,000 to 200,000 clones, over 55% of them seen just once. Sequenced: naive CD4+ T cells from blood. These receptors originate from a man under 40 with type 1 diabetes. CDR3s include the opening cysteine and the closing phenylalanine or tryptophan. A row's size may be missing; if present it is once, few, many or a size class.

j_gene,v_gene,abundance,CDR3aa
TRBJ2-4,TRBV4-3,NA,CASSPGLAGLGDIQYF
TRBJ2-3,TRBV6-6,few,CASSYHTDTQYF
TRBJ2-5,TRBV6-5,few,CASSLSGGAETQYF
TRBJ1-2,TRBV15,NA,CATSRDGRAPGYTF
TRBJ1-4,TRBV30,NA,CAWRHGSGRMDEKLFF
TRBJ2-7,TRBV10-3,NA,CAISDTEGTLISYEQYF
TRBJ2-5,TRBV29-1,few,CSVAWDSQETQYF
TRBJ2-7,TRBV7-9,NA,CASSLGRDRGDYEQYF
TRBJ2-1,TRBV5-6,NA,CASMRDHSYEQFF
TRBJ1-1,TRBV20-1,NA,CSPRDTEAFF
TRBJ2-5,TRBV5-1,NA,CASSLGEETQYF
TRBJ2-1,TRBV29-1,NA,CSVALLNEQFF
TRBJ2-7,TRBV15,few,CATSRDRGVGQYEQYF
TRBJ1-4,TRBV25-1,NA,CASSVHRGGEEKLFF
TRBJ2-1,TRBV29-1,NA,CSVISGLSSYNEQFF
TRBJ2-1,TRBV30,NA,CAWRISGGPYNEQFF
TRBJ2-7,TRBV30,NA,CAWSDRPDRGEQYF
TRBJ2-1,TRBV28,NA,CASSFQPGGSEQFF
TRBJ2-3,TRBV10-3,once,CAISPRGVAGSTDTQYF
TRBJ2-7,TRBV29-1,few,CSALDRTSYEQYF
TRBJ2-4,TRBV9,NA,CASSNGQPLAKNIQYF
TRBJ2-5,TRBV7-2,NA,CASSPHGAETQYF
TRBJ1-1,TRBV14,NA,CASSLLGRMNTEAFF
TRBJ2-3,TRBV28,few,CASSLSSLGDRTDTQYF
TRBJ2-7,TRBV7-9,NA,CASSSQGYEQYF
TRBJ2-3,TRBV5-1,few,CASSSTGYDTQYF
TRBJ2-3,TRBV7-7,NA,CASSPDEWGQGARYF
TRBJ2-7,TRBV2,few,CASRDYSYEQYF
TRBJ2-4,TRBV7-9,NA,CASSLGDRDIQYF
TRBJ2-3,TRBV6-5,NA,CASRGTDTQYF
TRBJ2-1,TRBV20-1,few,CSAIRQGQFF
TRBJ1-4,TRBV29-1,NA,CSVQATTNEKLFF
TRBJ2-1,TRBV4-1,NA,CASNLDDWIDNEQFF
TRBJ1-1,TRBV10-3,few,CAISFQGNTEAFF
TRBJ2-2,TRBV1,NA,CTSSHWTGLLGRTGELFF
TRBJ2-7,TRBV25-1,NA,CASSEGYEQYF
TRBJ2-4,TRBV2,NA,CASSERGLAKNIQYF
TRBJ2-7,TRBV30,NA,CAWRPSWTGISYEQYF
TRBJ1-2,TRBV7-8,NA,CASSAEQGSAGYTF
TRBJ2-7,TRBV5-1,few,CASSLGLGEQYF
TRBJ1-1,TRBV4-3,NA,CASSQDPGQGAYTEAFF
TRBJ2-7,TRBV29-1,NA,CSVEEDQGYEQYF
TRBJ1-2,TRBV28,NA,CASSLGQGHGYTF
TRBJ2-3,TRBV6-5,NA,CASSPLSDGTDTQYF
TRBJ1-6,TRBV2,NA,CASRGDIGRPLHF
TRBJ1-1,TRBV30,few,CAWSVVPTGTEAFF
TRBJ1-2,TRBV30,NA,CAWSTRADGYTF
TRBJ2-3,TRBV20-1,NA,CSARGDTQYF
TRBJ2-4,TRBV6-6,few,CASSGEAKNIQYF
TRBJ1-1,TRBV30,NA,CALTGLKSSEAFF
TRBJ1-1,TRBV30,few,CAWSSGGAFTEAFF
TRBJ2-7,TRBV25-1,NA,CASRTGNEQYF